A single sample gave rise to the 25 T cell receptor beta chains below, sequenced in a study of cytomegalovirus exposure and HLA in healthy donors (dated by TCRdb to 2016 to 2017). The library was obtained by the immunoSEQ multiplex PCR assay. The multiplex PCR relied on a mix of 60 forward primers for TCR Vbeta segments and 13 reverse primers for TCR Jbeta segments. As stored in TCRdb, this immuneACCESS dataset retains in-frame rearrangements with V and J assigned. A fraction of the clones does not appear; measured against another copy, unresolved V genes explain less than half of the discrepancy, and the remainder lacks a known reason. This sample holds 150,000 to 200,000 clones; around 80% were observed only once. Jointly, the top ten make up 1.1% to 1.5% of the sample. The source material was PBMCs. All receptors come from a male donor in good health and CMV-seronegative.

This chain connects TRBV6-5 to TRBJ2-6; 7 nucleotides align to TRBD1. CDR1 and CDR2 (germline): MNHEY, SVGAGI. Trimming took 3 bases from V and 0 from J; bases not matched to a gene: 2. This CDR3 is built from 16 residues. The CDR3 nucleotides read TGTGCCAGCAGTTATCAGGGGGACTCTGGGGCCAACGTCCTGACTTTC. This gives the protein CASSYQGDSGANVLTF.

The V call is TRBV7-9, the J call TRBJ1-1; the match to TRBD1 covers 9 bases. The CDR3 loop spans 15 amino acids. V shed 1 base, J shed 5 bases, and the junction held 5 bases outside the gene matches. Germline V gene data show CDR1 as SEHNR and CDR2 as FQNEAQ (reference sequence). CDR3 DNA sequence: TGTGCCAGCAGCTTAGTACAGGGGGCAAGGACTGAAGCTTTCTTT. Its protein product is CASSLVQGARTEAFF.

This clone has just one count. This chain links TRBV7-8 with TRBJ1-2, with D uncertain. Germline CDR1 reads SGHVS; CDR2 reads FQNEAQ. The CDR3 sequence is 14 residues long. Trimming left V 1 base short and J 8 bases short, with 14 bases between. The chain's CDR3 is CASSLGLAEEGYTF. DNA for the CDR3: TGTGCCAGCAGCTTAGGTTTGGCAGAAGAAGGCTACACCTTC.

This clone occurred a few times. This sequence joins TRBV6-5 and TRBJ1-1, with 7 nucleotides matching TRBD1. The germline CDR1 and CDR2 sequences are MNHEY and SVGAGI. The junction had 8 bases not matched to a gene; V was cut back by 2 bases and J by 8 bases. The CDR3 length is 14 residues. The CDR3: CASSYLMTGREAFF. For the CDR3, the DNA is TGTGCCAGCAGTTACCTCATGACAGGGAGGGAAGCTTTCTTT.

The chain uses TRBV4-3 and TRBJ1-6, with D perhaps matching TRBD1 (5 bases). From germline, CDR1 is LGHNA and CDR2 YSLEER. The CDR3 extends over 16 amino acids. V was trimmed by 2 bases and J by 7 bases, leaving 15 bases between them. The CDR3 loop is CASSQNPGTLNSPLHF. CDR3 coding DNA: TGCGCCAGCAGCCAAAATCCGGGGACTTTGAATTCACCCCTCCACTTT.

This chain links TRBV27 with TRBJ2-1; D ambiguous. Germline assignment: CDR1 MNHEY and CDR2 SMNVEV (reference sequence). The V and J ends lost 5 bases and 0 bases respectively, with 5 bases between them. This CDR3 region has 13 residues. The CDR3 region is CASSPGSYNEQFF. CDR3 in DNA: TGTGCCAGCAGTCCAGGCTCCTACAATGAGCAGTTCTTC.

This clone was detected a few times. V usage is TRBV11-3 and J usage is TRBJ1-3; 9 bases agree with TRBD1. Germline V gives CDR1 SGHNT, CDR2 YENEEA. This CDR3 contains 16 residues. Trimming at V came to 5 bases and at J to 0 bases, leaving 5 bases not matched to a gene. CDR3 protein: CASSQGTGNSGNTIYF. CDR3 coding DNA: TGTGCCAGCAGCCAGGGGACAGGGAACTCTGGAAACACCATATATTTT.

The V call is TRBV15, the J call TRBJ1-5; possible D gene TRBD1, 6 bases. The ends were cut back, 0 bases at V and 7 bases at J, with 19 bases in the middle. The CDR3 totals 17 residues. Per germline, CDR1 LNHNV and CDR2 YYDKDF (reference sequence). CDR3 bases: TGTGCCACCAGCAGAGATTCGGGGGGCGCAGAGTCCCAGCCCCAGCATTTT. This encodes CATSRDSGGAESQPQHF.

In its sample, this clone was seen once. The chain is built from TRBV18 and TRBJ1-2, with D unresolved. CDR1 is KGHSH, CDR2 LQKENI, per germline. Deletions cut 1 base from V and 8 bases from J, with 14 bases between. The CDR3 is made up of 14 amino acids. CDR3 sequence (DNA): TGTGCCAGCTCACCACAAGCCAGACTCGGAGGCTACACCTTC. Protein: CASSPQARLGGYTF.

V gene TRBV25-1 combines with J gene TRBJ1-4, with 7 bases aligning to TRBD1. Germline V gene lookup returns CDR1 MGHDK and CDR2 SYGVNS. The CDR3 consists of 15 residues. With V trimmed by 1 base and J by 10 bases, 9 bases remained unmatched. The CDR3 here is CASSESAQGMRKLFF. The CDR3 nucleotides are TGTGCCAGCAGTGAATCGGCACAGGGGATGAGAAAACTGTTTTTT.

This chain joins TRBV9 and TRBJ2-7; D not certain. The CDR3 is made up of 15 amino acids. Germline assignment: CDR1 SGDLS and CDR2 YYNGEE. Trimming pared 0 bases from V and 0 bases from J, leaving 10 bases between. CDR3 protein: CASSVGSPTSYEQYF. The CDR3, as DNA: TGTGCCAGCAGCGTAGGTAGTCCTACCTCCTACGAGCAGTACTTC.

The chain joins TRBV7-3 to TRBJ2-5, with 7 bases identical to TRBD2. Trimming removed 5 bases from V and 7 bases from J; junction bases left unmatched: 13. The CDR3 sequence is 15 residues long. In germline, CDR1 is SGHTA, CDR2 FQGTGA. The CDR3 region has the DNA TGTGCCAGCAGCCAAAGCCCCGGGCGCGGGGGGACCCAGTACTTC. Amino acid sequence: CASSQSPGRGGTQYF.

The V gene is TRBV5-1, the J gene TRBJ2-1; D uncertain. Per the germline V gene, CDR1 is SGHRS and CDR2 is YFSETQ. The CDR3 contains 15 residues. V was shortened by 0 bases and J by 5 bases, with 12 bases between the two germline ends. The CDR3 region is CASSLGQVKDNEQFF. The CDR3 coding sequence is TGCGCCAGCAGCTTGGGGCAGGTTAAAGACAATGAGCAGTTCTTC.

The chain joins TRBV12-5 to TRBJ2-2; 8 bases are shared with TRBD2. The CDR3 sequence is 16 residues long. With 7 bases clipped from V and 7 bases from J, the junction kept 14 bases outside the gene matches. The V gene's germline CDR1 is LGHNT and CDR2 FRNRAP. Here the CDR3 reads CASAISRTSLIGELFF. The CDR3 DNA is TGTGCTAGTGCAATCTCAAGGACTAGCTTGATCGGGGAGCTGTTTTTT.

Of note for this clone: The sample holds other DNA sequences that translate to the same CDR3. The V gene is TRBV6-5, the J gene TRBJ1-6; 7 positions match TRBD1. CDR1 is MNHEY and CDR2 is SVGAGI in the germline V gene. This CDR3 region has 15 residues. V shed 0 bases, J shed 8 bases, and the junction held 4 bases outside the gene matches. The CDR3, as DNA: TGTGCCAGCAGTTACTCGCGGACAGGAGATTCACCCCTCCACTTT. This codes for CASSYSRTGDSPLHF.

The V and J genes are TRBV11-2 and TRBJ2-1; 13 bases line up with TRBD2. CDR1 is SGHAT, CDR2 FQNNGV, per germline. This CDR3 is built from 15 residues. V shed 5 bases, J shed 5 bases, and the junction held 3 bases outside the gene matches. CDR3 bases: TGTGCCAGCAGCCCGACTAGCGGGGGGAACAATGAGCAGTTCTTC. It is translated as CASSPTSGGNNEQFF.

Only one count was recorded for this clone. V and J are TRBV4-1 and TRBJ2-3; D perhaps matches TRBD2 (6 bases). This CDR3 region has 18 residues. V lost 1 base and J lost 0, with 17 bases in between. The germline gives CDR1 MGHRA, CDR2 YSYEKL. The CDR3, as DNA: TGCGCCAGCAGCCAAGTCCAAGGAGGTAGCGGTAGCACAGATACGCAGTATTTT. Its protein is CASSQVQGGSGSTDTQYF.

The rearrangement links TRBV7-9 to TRBJ2-1; D is unresolved. Germline-derived CDR1 and CDR2 are SEHNR and FQNEAQ (reference sequence). This CDR3 comprises 16 residues. Trimming left V 1 base short and J 6 bases short, with 16 bases between. CDR3 coding DNA: TGTGCCAGCAGCTTAGGGGTGGGCCACCCGTCCAATGAGCAGTTCTTC. This gives the protein CASSLGVGHPSNEQFF.

This chain joins TRBV7-2 and TRBJ1-2; D call uncertain. Deletions cut 3 bases from V and 2 bases from J, with 16 bases between. Germline V CDR1 and CDR2: SGHTA, FQGNSA. This CDR3 region has 16 residues. CDR3 nucleotides: TGTGCCAGCAGCTTCGGCAGTGGAGGTTCCAACTATGGCTACACCTTC. This codes for CASSFGSGGSNYGYTF.

In its sample, this clone was seen a few times. The gene calls are TRBV6-1 and TRBJ1-4, with D tentatively TRBD1 (5 bases). The germline V gene encodes CDR1 MNHNS and CDR2 SASEGT. Trimming removed 5 bases from V and 7 bases from J, with 14 bases in between. The CDR3 loop spans 14 amino acids. The CDR3 DNA follows: TGTGCCAGCAGTTCCGGGGGGTCGGGTGAAAAACTGTTTTTT. It encodes CASSSGGSGEKLFF.

The chain joins TRBV6-1 to TRBJ2-1, with 9 nucleotides matching TRBD2. Trimming cost V 3 bases and J 7 bases; bases outside gene matches: 7. Germline V CDR1 and CDR2: MNHNS, SASEGT. This CDR3 comprises 15 residues. As DNA, the CDR3 is TGTGCCAGCAGTGAGCCTAGCGGGGCGAGGAATGAGCAGTTCTTC. Encoded protein: CASSEPSGARNEQFF.

V gene TRBV19 combines with J gene TRBJ1-2; TRBD1 matches 9 bases. Germline V lookup: CDR1 LNHDA, CDR2 SQIVND (reference sequence). Unmatched junction bases numbered 4, after V lost 1 base and J lost 1 base. The CDR3 is 16 residues long. The CDR3 DNA is TGTGCCAGTAGTATAGTTCCGGGACAGGGTAACTATGGCTACACCTTC. Amino acids: CASSIVPGQGNYGYTF. Combining the CDR3 with reference TRBV19 and TRBJ1-2 gives the whole variable domain DGGITQSPKYLFRKEGQNVTLSCEQNLNHDAMYWYRQDPGQGLRLIYYSQIVNDFQKGDIAEGYSVSREKKESFPLTVTSAQKNPTAFYLCASSIVPGQGNYGYTFGSGTRLTVV.

This clone was detected a few times. The genes are TRBV11-2 and TRBJ2-5, with a possible D match to TRBD2 (6 bases). Germline CDR1 is SGHAT and CDR2 is FQNNGV. The CDR3 loop spans 12 amino acids. V was cut by 8 bases and J by 4 bases, with 11 bases left in between. The CDR3 bases are TGTGCCAGCCGACTGGAGGGAGAGACCCAGTACTTC. This translates into CASRLEGETQYF.

There are a few counts of this clone. The chain recombines TRBV19 with TRBJ2-2; a weak D match, TRBD1 (6 bases). Germline V gene sequence: CDR1 LNHDA, CDR2 SQIVND (reference sequence). This CDR3 has 14 residues. V lost 5 bases, J lost 1 base, and 8 bases lay in between. CDR3 DNA sequence: TGTGCCAGTAGTGTGGACAGGAACACCGGGGAGCTGTTTTTT. Translated, it gives CASSVDRNTGELFF.

The rearrangement joins TRBV4-2 to TRBJ1-2, with TRBD1 identical over 8 bases. CDR3 length: 15 amino acids. Germline-derived CDR1 and CDR2 are LGHNA and YNFKEQ. The ends lost 3 bases at V and 7 bases at J; junction bases unmatched: 10. This chain's CDR3 is CASSHEGQALGGYTF. CDR3 DNA: TGTGCCAGCAGCCACGAGGGACAGGCATTGGGTGGCTACACCTTC.